This TCR beta chain derives from a study of PD-1 blockade in classical Hodgkin lymphoma. Time point noted: cycle 4 day 1 (C4D1), after more than five weeks of nivolumab. Each and every patient relapsed after autologous stem cell transplantation, and patients got differing brentuximab vedotin exposure. Data came from immunoSEQ multiplex PCR; TCRdb stores just in-frame clones and leaves some out. The sample lists 100,000 or so clones; 89% were seen once. The CDR3 consists of 16 residues. Trimming cost V 1 base and J 2 bases, with 12 bases left between them. Germline V gives CDR1 MNHNS, CDR2 SASEGT. Specimen: peripheral blood mononuclear cells (PBMCs), collected before the fourth cycle of nivolumab. The origin of this receptor is a human donor with classical Hodgkin lymphoma. The chain links TRBV6-1 to TRBJ1-5, with unresolved D. CDR3 bases: TGTGCCAGCAGTGAAGGTGGAGGGTCGGGCAATCAGCCCCAGCATTTT. Translated, it gives CASSEGGGSGNQPQHF.